A single sample is the source of the 29 T cell receptor beta chains below, sequenced in a study of blood T cell repertoires in COVID-19. Assay used: immunoSEQ multiplex PCR; TCRdb lists only in-frame clones, some missing. The repertoire has 200,000 to 250,000 clones, over 80% of them found once; the top ten carry just over 0.85%. Sequenced input: PBMCs or T cells enriched from blood (not recorded which). The receptor set was obtained from a man between 50 and 59 years old who had been exposed to COVID-19.

In this sample, this clone turned up once. The CDR3 loop reads CASSLERNTEAFF. CDR3 nucleotides: TGTGCCAGCAGCTTAGAGAGGAACACTGAAGCTTTCTTT. The chain couples TRBV7-2 to TRBJ1-1; no clear D gene. The CDR3 runs 13 residues. The germline V gene has CDR1 SGHTA and CDR2 FQGNSA. V was clipped by 1 base and J by 1 base, with 4 bases between them.

This rearrangement joins TRBV6-5 to TRBJ2-7; 8 nucleotides match TRBD1. This CDR3 region has 14 residues. Germline V lookup: CDR1 MNHEY, CDR2 SVGAGI. Trimming cost V 2 bases and J 3 bases; bases outside gene matches: 3. CDR3 loop: CASSYETGDYEQYF. The CDR3 region has the DNA TGTGCCAGCAGTTACGAGACAGGGGACTACGAGCAGTACTTC.

J is TRBJ1-2 and V is TRBV5-1, with D possibly being TRBD1 (6 bases). V was trimmed by 0 bases and J by 8 bases, leaving 17 bases between them. The CDR3 runs 15 residues. The germline gives CDR1 SGHRS, CDR2 YFSETQ. The CDR3: CASSLGQATKGGYTF. The CDR3 DNA is TGCGCCAGCAGCTTGGGACAGGCAACCAAGGGGGGCTACACCTTC.

The J gene is TRBJ1-6, the V gene TRBV6-4; D may be TRBD1 (5 bases). V lost 4 bases to trimming and J lost 10 bases, with 11 bases between them. The CDR3 is 13 amino acids. CDR1 is MRHNA and CDR2 is SNTAGT in the germline V gene. The CDR3 here is CASSAGGRSPLHF. In DNA, the CDR3 is TGTGCCAGCAGTGCGGGGGGTCGCTCACCCCTCCACTTT.

V gene TRBV5-1 combines with J gene TRBJ2-3, with 8 bases fitting TRBD2. The CDR3 has 16 amino acids. Germline V gene sequence: CDR1 SGHRS, CDR2 YFSETQ. V dropped 1 base and J dropped 5; count of bases not matched to a gene: 9. The CDR3 DNA follows: TGCGCCAGCAGCTTGTTGGCGGGAGGATACGAAGATACGCAGTATTTT. It translates to CASSLLAGGYEDTQYF.

CDR3 bases: TGCGCCAGCGAAAAGAGAACCCTAACTTCCTACGAGCAGTACGTC. Its translation: CASEKRTLTSYEQYV. V usage is TRBV5-1 and J usage is TRBJ2-7, with D hard to call. The ends were cut back, 7 bases at V and 1 base at J, with 18 bases in the middle. The CDR3 spans 15 residues. Germline CDR1 is SGHRS and CDR2 is YFSETQ.

The chain carries TRBV5-4 and TRBJ2-7; 7 positions agree with TRBD1. The CDR3 has 16 residues. V was pared by 4 bases and J by 3 bases, with 13 bases of the junction left unmatched. CDR1 is SGHNT, CDR2 YYREEE, per germline (reference sequence). In nucleotides, the CDR3 is TGTGCCAGCAGCCGACAGGGTGGATCGTCTCGCTACGAGCAGTACGTC. This codes for CASSRQGGSSRYEQYV.

This chain connects TRBV25-1 to TRBJ1-1, with 9 bases identical to TRBD1. CDR1 is MGHDK, CDR2 SYGVNS, per germline. V lost 5 bases to trimming and J lost 1 base; unmatched junction nucleotides: 5. The CDR3 extends over 15 amino acids. The CDR3 region is CASSSPDRGNTEAFF. CDR3 coding DNA: TGTGCCAGCAGTTCCCCGGACAGGGGGAACACTGAAGCTTTCTTT. The full variable domain, its missing parts supplied by reference TRBV25-1 and TRBJ1-1, is EADIYQTPRYLVIGTGKKITLECSQTMGHDKMYWYQQDPGMELHLIHYSYGVNSTEKGDLSSESTVSRIRTEHFPLTLESARPSHTSQYLCASSSPDRGNTEAFFGQGTRLTVV.

The CDR3 protein is CASRTRGSSEQYV. The CDR3 region has the DNA TGTGCCAGCAGAACCAGGGGGTCTAGCGAGCAGTACGTC. This chain uses TRBV6-5 with TRBJ2-7; 7 positions match TRBD1. V lost 6 bases to trimming and J lost 6 bases; unmatched junction nucleotides: 8. The germline CDR1 and CDR2 sequences are MNHEY and SVGAGI. CDR3 length: 13 residues.

The chain combines TRBV7-2 with TRBJ1-4; the D is unclear. The V end was cut by 1 base, the J end by 8 bases, with 8 bases between. The CDR3 sequence is 13 residues long. Looked up from germline, CDR1 is SGHTA and CDR2 is FQGNSA. The CDR3 protein is CASSLEAEEKLFF. CDR3 DNA: TGTGCCAGCAGCTTAGAGGCGGAGGAAAAACTGTTTTTT.

The chain uses TRBV18 and TRBJ1-1; D is unclear. Trimming left V 5 bases short and J 1 base short, with 8 bases between. Germline lookup yields CDR1 KGHSH and CDR2 LQKENI. The CDR3 is 13 residues long. The CDR3 DNA reads as TGTGCCAGCTCATCAACAGCGAACACTGAAGCTTTCTTT. Encoded protein: CASSSTANTEAFF.

The V call is TRBV19, the J call TRBJ1-5; weak D call: TRBD1 (5 bases). CDR1 is LNHDA, CDR2 SQIVND, per germline (reference sequence). The V gene lost 7 bases and the J gene lost 4 bases, with 23 bases spanning the gap. There are 17 residues in the CDR3. CDR3 DNA: TGTGCCAGTACTTCCCTCCAAGGGGAAAGGGGAAATCAGCCCCAGCATTTT. Translating it yields CASTSLQGERGNQPQHF. Full variable domain (missing parts from reference TRBV19 and TRBJ1-5): DGGITQSPKYLFRKEGQNVTLSCEQNLNHDAMYWYRQDPGQGLRLIYYSQIVNDFQKGDIAEGYSVSREKKESFPLTVTSAQKNPTAFYLCASTSLQGERGNQPQHFGDGTRLSIL.

The chain uses TRBV5-6 and TRBJ2-4; 10 nucleotides align to TRBD2. CDR1 SGHDT and CDR2 YYEEEE come from the germline V gene. V dropped 2 bases and J dropped 9; count of bases not matched to a gene: 8. This CDR3 region has 15 residues. CDR3 in DNA: TGTGCCAGCAGCTTCTTCCTAGCGGGAGCATTCATTCAGTACTTC. Translation gives CASSFFLAGAFIQYF.

The chain joins TRBV4-2 to TRBJ2-5; 10 bases are shared with TRBD1. The J segment lost 4 bases and the V segment lost 1 base, leaving 3 bases of the junction unmatched. Per germline, CDR1 LGHNA and CDR2 YNFKEQ. There are 15 residues in the CDR3. The CDR3 loop reads CASSQVDRGRETQYF. The CDR3 nucleotides are TGTGCCAGCAGCCAAGTAGACAGGGGGCGAGAGACCCAGTACTTC.

This rearrangement joins TRBV6-5 to TRBJ1-1; D not certain. Trimming took off 7 bases at V and 1 base at J, with 10 bases between the two ends. From germline, CDR1 is MNHEY and CDR2 SVGAGI. This CDR3 region has 13 residues. The CDR3 reads CASNTHKNTEAFF. The CDR3 bases are TGTGCCAGCAATACACACAAGAACACTGAAGCTTTCTTT.

This clone was recorded only once. The V gene is TRBV28, the J gene TRBJ2-1; 9 nucleotides align to TRBD1. Trimming at V came to 4 bases and at J to 8 bases, leaving 6 bases not matched to a gene. Per germline, CDR1 MDHEN and CDR2 SYDVKM. The CDR3 covers 14 residues. CDR3 nucleotides: TGTGCCAGCAGTTCCGGGACAGGGTTCGATGAGCAGTTCTTC. Amino acids: CASSSGTGFDEQFF. The complete variable domain, with remaining parts taken from reference TRBV28 and TRBJ2-1, reads DVKVTQSSRYLVKRTGEKVFLECVQDMDHENMFWYRQDPGLGLRLIYFSYDVKMKEKGDIPEGYSVSREKKERFSLILESASTNQTSMYLCASSSGTGFDEQFFGPGTRLTVL.

The genes are TRBV10-1 and TRBJ1-1; TRBD1 aligns across 9 bases. J lost 5 bases, V lost 3 bases, and 7 bases had no gene match. Germline-derived CDR1 and CDR2 are WNHNN and SYGVQD (reference sequence). There are 15 residues in the CDR3. The CDR3 DNA is TGCGCCAGCAGTGACCACAGGGGGCTGTGGACTGAAGCTTTCTTT. Protein product: CASSDHRGLWTEAFF.

The V gene is TRBV3-1 (or the pseudogene TRBV3-2), the J gene TRBJ2-3; D is unresolved. The V gene lost 1 base and the J gene lost 4 bases, with 9 bases spanning the gap. CDR3 size: 14 residues. The V gene's germline CDR1 is LGHDT and CDR2 YNNKEL (reference sequence). CDR3 loop: CASSQARSADTQYF. DNA of the CDR3: TGTGCCAGCAGCCAAGCTCGGTCGGCAGATACGCAGTATTTT.

This chain links TRBV24-1 with TRBJ1-2, with TRBD1 identical over 7 bases. The J segment lost 5 bases and the V segment lost 5 bases, leaving 16 bases of the junction unmatched. The germline gives CDR1 KGHDR, CDR2 SFDVKD. The CDR3 extends over 17 amino acids. CDR3 in amino acids: CATSGAGSGQLSYGYTF. The CDR3 DNA reads TGTGCCACCAGTGGGGCAGGGTCGGGACAGCTTAGTTATGGCTACACCTTC.

The V call is TRBV28, the J call TRBJ1-2, with D perhaps matching TRBD1 (5 bases). The germline gives CDR1 MDHEN, CDR2 SYDVKM. The CDR3 loop spans 15 amino acids. Trimming cost V 3 bases and J 8 bases, with 19 bases left between them. The CDR3 nucleotides read TGTGCCAGCAGTTTTGCGGGGTGGGGCTTGGGGGGCTACACCTTC. This codes for CASSFAGWGLGGYTF.

The genes are TRBV5-1 and TRBJ2-3; 8 nucleotides agree with TRBD2. The CDR3 loop spans 18 amino acids. Germline V lookup: CDR1 SGHRS, CDR2 YFSETQ. Germline trimming cut 2 bases from V and 3 bases from J; bases unmatched to any gene: 14. CDR3: CASSLVPFSGSGTDTQYF. CDR3 coding DNA: TGCGCCAGCAGCTTAGTACCCTTCAGCGGGAGTGGAACAGATACGCAGTATTTT.

The chain couples TRBV4-2 to TRBJ2-2; D might be TRBD1 (6 bases). V was shortened by 4 bases and J by 6 bases, with 9 bases between the two germline ends. CDR3 length equals 13 residues. The germline V gene has CDR1 LGHNA and CDR2 YNFKEQ. CDR3 loop: CASSPGQSGELFF. CDR3 DNA sequence: TGTGCCAGCAGCCCTGGACAGTCCGGGGAGCTGTTTTTT.

The chain employs TRBV5-1 and TRBJ1-1, with TRBD1 matching 8 bases. V lost 5 bases and J lost 6; bases outside the gene matches: 18. This CDR3 has 17 residues. Per germline, CDR1 SGHRS and CDR2 YFSETQ. The CDR3 sequence is CASRRSSGQGSPPEAFF. The CDR3 DNA reads as TGCGCCAGCAGAAGATCAAGCGGACAGGGTTCCCCCCCTGAAGCTTTCTTT.

The chain recombines TRBV19 with TRBJ1-2; the match to TRBD1 covers 7 bases. This CDR3 is built from 14 residues. Per germline, CDR1 LNHDA and CDR2 SQIVND (reference sequence). J gave up 1 base and V 6 bases, and 5 bases lay outside the gene matches. This CDR3 is CASRRDSLNYGYTF. The DNA of the CDR3 is TGTGCCAGTAGACGGGACAGTCTTAACTATGGCTACACCTTC.

This clone has more than one count but fewer than ten. The rearrangement links TRBV7-3 to TRBJ2-1, with 13 positions matching TRBD2. Germline V gene lookup returns CDR1 SGHTA and CDR2 FQGTGA. The J segment lost 5 bases and the V segment lost 0 bases, leaving 1 base of the junction unmatched. This CDR3 comprises 16 residues. The CDR3 loop reads CASSLTGTSGDNEQFF. CDR3 DNA sequence: TGTGCCAGCAGCTTAACAGGGACTAGCGGGGACAATGAGCAGTTCTTC.

This clone was counted once. The chain carries TRBV3-1 (or the pseudogene TRBV3-2) and TRBJ2-5; 10 nucleotides agree with TRBD1. Per the germline V gene, CDR1 is LGHDT and CDR2 is YNNKEL (reference sequence). This CDR3 is 16 amino acids long. Unmatched junction bases numbered 3, after V lost 1 base and J lost 1 base. In DNA form, the CDR3 reads TGTGCCAGCAGCCAAGCCGGGACAGGGGCCCAAGAGACCCAGTACTTC. The encoded protein is CASSQAGTGAQETQYF.

The chain employs TRBV13 and TRBJ2-2, with 8 bases matching TRBD1. The CDR3 loop spans 16 amino acids. The ends lost 7 bases at V and 0 bases at J; junction bases unmatched: 7. Germline values: CDR1 PRHDT, CDR2 FYEKMQ (reference sequence). In DNA form, the CDR3 reads TGTGCCAGCACTTTCAGGGGGCGGTCGAACACCGGGGAGCTGTTTTTT. Translation: CASTFRGRSNTGELFF.

This chain joins TRBV7-2 and TRBJ1-1, with D hard to call. V dropped 2 bases and J dropped 2 bases, with 12 bases sitting between them. This CDR3 region has 15 residues. Germline values: CDR1 SGHTA, CDR2 FQGNSA. DNA of the CDR3: TGTGCCAGCAGCTTATATGCGGTTACTAACACTGAAGCTTTCTTT. This sequence encodes CASSLYAVTNTEAFF.

The gene calls are TRBV11-2 and TRBJ1-1; the D gene is possibly TRBD1 (6 bases). Germline V CDR1 and CDR2: SGHAT, FQNNGV. CDR3 length: 15 residues. The ends were cut back, 4 bases at V and 3 bases at J, with 15 bases in the middle. The CDR3 DNA reads as TGTGCCAGCAGCTGGACAGTCCGAGGAGACACTGAAGCTTTCTTT. This sequence encodes CASSWTVRGDTEAFF.